This TCR beta chain was sequenced in a study of neurological immune-mediated disorders (dated by TCRdb to the late 2010s). With respect to the entire study: Among the roughly 35 multiple sclerosis patients, relapsing-remitting MS accounted for about 31 and secondary progressive MS accounted for 3. Peripheral blood TCR-beta repertoires from patients with HTLV-I-associated myelopathy (HAM/TSP), patients with multiple sclerosis, and healthy controls were compared in the study using UMI-based sequencing. Alongside PBMC samples, the set of fewer than 110 TCR-beta libraries contained longitudinal samples, technical triplicates, and paired CD4+ and CD8+ T-cell subsets that had been sorted. Each longitudinal HAM/TSP and healthy donor was sampled at 3 time-points spaced at roughly 3-40 month intervals. The cohort included 60 to 75 subjects: roughly 15 with HAM/TSP, roughly 35 with multiple sclerosis, and roughly 20 healthy controls.

To synthesize cDNA, template-switch 5'RACE was performed with a primer carrying a 10-nucleotide random unique molecular identifier so that each TCR transcript was tagged. Every sequencing run yielded over 170 million TCR-beta sequences covering 15-18 subjects. The RNeasy kit was used to extract total RNA. Using the KAPA Real-time Library Amplification kit, TCR-beta VDJ regions were amplified with primers for the TCR constant region and the 5'RACE anchor. A first PCR added sample indexes and Illumina adaptors, and a second PCR then raised library yield. After purification with Ampure beads, the TCR product of roughly 650 bp was size-selected on a 2% E-gel SizeSelection system. Before pooling, library quality was checked on a Bioanalyzer, concentration was measured with Qubit, and libraries were quantified with the Kapa Library Quantification kit. An Illumina HiSeq 2500 sequenced the libraries paired-end 2 x 150 bp. To increase sequence diversity, roughly 24-31% phiX was spiked into each library pool. The original methods were these. The UMI-based MiGEC pipeline processed quality-filtered reads and removed over 80% of raw TCR sequences during error correction. IMGT germline references were used for alignment of VDJ genes, and clonotypes were defined by a unique CDR3 amino acid sequence together with V-J genes. Clonal expansion, Shannon diversity and CDR3 relatedness (CalcPairwiseDistances, ClusterSamples) were evaluated with VDJtools, and phylogenetic trees were built with CLCbio workbench. Using coefficient-of-variation modelling across technical triplicates, the study counted a clone as expanded if it had at least 8 unique UMIs. TCRdb applied fastp at Q25 and MiXCR to the public reads, then kept only in-frame beta chains. Entries that share a CDR3 protein sequence are merged under the most common genes and DNA. None of the V and J calls come from the authors' own analysis; TCRdb made them. This sample comprises roughly 80,000 distinct CDR3 sequences, 5% to 6% of them detected only once. Roughly 7.3% of the sample is taken by the ten largest.

The CDR3, from cysteine to phenylalanine, totals 14 residues. Only the CDR3 DNA is retained, 42 bases long and in frame from the first base. Trimming takes 8 bases off V and 6 bases off J; junction bases not matched to a gene: 13. CDR1 and CDR2, looked up from the germline V gene, are MDHEN and SYDVKM. This clonotype was seen at least ten times. Its antigen is currently not known. Base qualities are not recorded, but no much larger clone differs from it by a single base. According to the study, the label for this sample's time point signals: longitudinal time-point 2. For unsorted PBMC libraries, 2 million PBMCs were used after storage in RNAlater at -80 degrees C until RNA extraction. Multiple sclerosis patients were enrolled in a US clinical protocol evaluating disease progression by magnetic resonance imaging. Peripheral blood underwent Ficoll-Hypaque density gradient centrifugation to isolate PBMCs, which were then cryopreserved in liquid nitrogen.

What the research found in general, with its limitations: Across subjects, expanded clones never shared an identical CDR3 amino acid sequence, which suggests that the TCR-beta repertoires in every group were private. The highest TCR clonal expansion was observed in HAM/TSP patients, whereas the lowest was observed in MS patients, even when compared with healthy controls. The MS cluster showed no association with clinical or MRI features, and the authors stated that larger cohorts are needed. In phylogenetic analysis, the repertoires of 18 of 34 MS patients grouped into a cluster of related CDR3 sequences, which suggests a possible signature at the repertoire level.

The clonotype comes from a woman in her sixties with multiple sclerosis. Recombination linked TRBV28 to TRBJ2-7; 7 junctional bases match TRBD1. Source material: PBMCs. The CDR3 region: CASRNDRVIREQYF. The DNA reads TGTGCCAGCCGGAACGACAGGGTGATTCGCGAGCAGTACTTC.